Listed here are 8 T cell receptor beta chains from one sample, sequenced in a study of T-cell reconstitution after alpha-beta-depleted transplantation in children. It was with unique molecular identifiers that the TCRbeta library was prepared. TCRdb passed the PCR reads through MiXCR, listing each CDR3 protein once. This sample has about 980,000 distinct CDR3 sequences; roughly 31% occur once, and the top ten carry about 28%. The sequenced sample was PBMCs, mostly from graft donor cells, obtained 360 days after TCRalphabeta/CD19-depleted stem cell transplant. The receptors were sampled from a boy under two years old who had a stem cell transplant for SCID, so the T cells may come from the graft donor.

V usage is TRBV5-1 and J usage is TRBJ1-2, with D possibly matching TRBD1 (6 bases). V lost 0 bases to trimming and J lost 8 bases, with 8 bases between them. Germline V gene data show CDR1 as SGHRS and CDR2 as YFSETQ. There are 12 residues in the CDR3. The CDR3 loop reads CASSLEGVGYTF. The CDR3, as DNA: TGCGCCAGCAGCTTGGAGGGGGTCGGCTACACCTTC.

The chain employs TRBV10-3 and TRBJ2-2; the D gene is possibly TRBD1 (5 bases). The CDR3 consists of 14 residues. Germline V lookup: CDR1 ENHRY, CDR2 SYGVKD. V shed 10 bases and J shed 1 base, with 13 bases lying between them. CDR3 sequence reads: CATKDRQNTGELFF. The DNA of the CDR3 is TGTGCCACCAAAGACAGACAGAACACCGGGGAGCTGTTTTTT.

Comments on this clonotype: At one of its ends the junction is not consistent with the germline gene, which may arise from a read error. The J gene is TRBJ1-5, the V gene TRBV20-1; D is possibly TRBD1 (5 bases). This CDR3 spans 15 amino acids. The germline CDR1 and CDR2 sequences are DFQATT and SNEGSKA (reference sequence). The DNA for the CDR3 is TGCAGTGCTAGAGATCAGGCCCTGGCGGGGGAGCCCCGGCATTTT. Amino acids: CSARDQALAGEPRHF.

The chain couples TRBV5-1 to TRBJ2-2; D unresolved. The CDR3 extends over 14 amino acids. Trimming removed 3 bases from V and 3 bases from J, with 9 bases in between. CDR1 is SGHRS, CDR2 YFSETQ, per germline. The CDR3 loop reads CASSSRSDTGELFF. The CDR3 DNA reads as TGCGCCAGCAGCTCCCGTAGTGACACCGGGGAGCTGTTTTTT.

The chain couples TRBV19 to TRBJ2-1, with unresolved D. This CDR3 is 16 amino acids long. Germline-derived CDR1 and CDR2 are LNHDA and SQIVND (reference sequence). The CDR3 is CATSKAGRRSYNEQFF. The DNA for the CDR3 is TGTGCTACCAGTAAGGCCGGACGCAGGTCCTACAATGAGCAGTTCTTC.

This clonotype was detected a few times. The chain employs TRBV7-9 and TRBJ2-5; D is possibly TRBD1 or TRBD2 (7 bases each). The length of the CDR3 is 15 residues. Germline CDR1 and CDR2: SEHNR and FQNEAQ (reference sequence). The germline V and J ends were trimmed by 5 bases and 5 bases, with 18 bases remaining between them. The CDR3 loop reads CASSQPGGARETQYF. Here the CDR3 DNA reads TGTGCCAGCAGCCAACCAGGGGGGGCGCGGGAGACCCAGTACTTC.

This clonotype showed up just a few times. The CDR3 protein is CSAEWVKDNEQFF. CDR3 nucleotide sequence: TGCAGCGCCGAATGGGTGAAGGACAATGAGCAGTTCTTC. This rearrangement joins TRBV29-1 to TRBJ2-1; D remains ambiguous. Trimming cost V 7 bases and J 5 bases, with 15 bases left between them. The length of the CDR3 is 13 residues. CDR1 SQVTM and CDR2 ANQGSEA come from the germline V gene.

Only a few counts were recorded for this clonotype. The chain employs TRBV12-3 or TRBV12-4 and TRBJ2-7, with a weak D call TRBD1 (6 bases). Trimming took 6 bases from V and 3 from J, leaving 18 bases between them. There are 15 residues in the CDR3. The CDR3 DNA sequence: TGTGCCAGCAGCCGTAATCTCGGACAGTTCTACGAGCAGTACTTC. Amino acids: CASSRNLGQFYEQYF.